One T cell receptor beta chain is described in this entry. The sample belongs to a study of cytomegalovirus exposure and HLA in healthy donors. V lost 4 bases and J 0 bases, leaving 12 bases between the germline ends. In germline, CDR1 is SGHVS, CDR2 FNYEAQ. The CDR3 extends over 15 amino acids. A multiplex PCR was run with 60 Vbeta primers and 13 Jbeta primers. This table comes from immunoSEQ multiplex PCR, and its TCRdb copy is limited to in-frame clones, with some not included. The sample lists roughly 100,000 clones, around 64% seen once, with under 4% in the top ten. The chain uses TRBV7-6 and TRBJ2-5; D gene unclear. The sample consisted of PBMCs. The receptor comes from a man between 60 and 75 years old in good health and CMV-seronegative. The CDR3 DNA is TGTGCCAGCAGCTCCTACACGGAGTACCAAGAGACCCAGTACTTC. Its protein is CASSSYTEYQETQYF.